One sample yielded the 11 T cell receptor beta chains listed below, sequenced in a study of T cell responses to AZD1222 COVID-19 vaccine (dated by TCRdb to the early 2020s). The receptor library was made with the immunoSEQ multiplex PCR assay. Imported from immuneACCESS, the table was reduced by TCRdb to in-frame sequences with V and J called. These copies leave out some clones; in studies compared against another copy, an unresolved V gene accounts for under half, and the cause of the remainder is not known. The sample has some 180,000 clones on record, 80% to 95% of them singletons. The top ten clones comprise 8.5% to 12% of the sample. The sample's time point label, in plain terms: baseline before first vaccination. The sequenced sample was peripheral blood, obtained on day 0 of AZD1222 vaccination. The receptor source for this set is an adult in good health.

J is TRBJ2-2 and V is TRBV13; 10 nucleotides agree with TRBD2. There are 16 residues in the CDR3. Germline assignment: CDR1 PRHDT and CDR2 FYEKMQ (reference sequence). Trimming at V came to 5 bases and at J to 6 bases, leaving 9 bases not matched to a gene. The CDR3 coding sequence is TGTGCCAGCAGCCCTAGCGGGAGTTCTACGTCCGGGGAGCTGTTTTTT. This translates into CASSPSGSSTSGELFF.

This clone was found a few times. The junction differs from germline at one of its ends, possibly a read error. This sequence joins TRBV28 and TRBJ2-1, with 9 bases that match TRBD1. The CDR3 covers 12 residues. Per the germline V gene, CDR1 is MDHEN and CDR2 is SYDVKM. The DNA of the CDR3 is TGTGCCAGCAGTGTAGGACAGGGGCTTAAGGTCTTC. Translated: CASSVGQGLKVF.

The V gene is TRBV25-1, the J gene TRBJ2-6; D call uncertain. This CDR3 is built from 14 residues. Trimming stripped 6 bases from V and 2 bases from J, with 8 bases between. CDR1 is MGHDK, CDR2 SYGVNS, per germline. CDR3 sequence (DNA): TGTGCCAGCAGAAGAGCGACTGGGGCCAACGTCCTGACTTTC. This translates into CASRRATGANVLTF.

This chain uses TRBV5-6 with TRBJ1-1, with 9 bases matching TRBD1. Germline V lookup: CDR1 SGHDT, CDR2 YYEEEE. J lost 10 bases, V lost 4 bases, and 5 bases had no gene match. The CDR3 runs to 12 residues. CDR3 amino acids: CASSPLTGGAFF. In nucleotides, the CDR3 is TGTGCCAGCAGCCCTTTGACAGGGGGAGCTTTCTTT. Based on the CDR3 plus reference TRBV5-6 and TRBJ1-1, the full variable domain is DAGVTQSPTHLIKTRGQQVTLRCSPKSGHDTVSWYQQALGQGPQFIFQYYEEEERQRGNFPDRFSGHQFPNYSSELNVNALLLGDSALYLCASSPLTGGAFFGQGTRLTVV.

The V gene is TRBV15, the J gene TRBJ2-1, with D perhaps being TRBD1 or TRBD2 (5 bases each). The germline V and J ends were trimmed by 2 bases and 5 bases, with 19 bases remaining between them. Germline V CDR1 and CDR2: LNHNV, YYDKDF (reference sequence). CDR3 size: 17 residues. CDR3 region: CATSRHSGAGLNNEQFF. CDR3 in DNA: TGTGCCACCAGCAGACACTCTGGGGCGGGTCTGAACAATGAGCAGTTCTTC.

The chain recombines TRBV20-1 with TRBJ1-4; 12 nucleotides line up with TRBD1. Germline CDR1 and CDR2: DFQATT and SNEGSKA (reference sequence). The CDR3 runs 16 residues. After removal of 3 bases from V and 6 bases from J, the junction contained 8 bases not matched to a gene. The CDR3 sequence: CSASGGTGGQDEKLFF. Here the CDR3 DNA reads TGCAGTGCTAGTGGCGGGACAGGGGGCCAGGATGAAAAACTGTTTTTT.

In this sample, this clone turned up once. The chain combines TRBV27 with TRBJ2-7, with 12 bases identical to TRBD2. The CDR3 contains 14 residues. Germline V gives CDR1 MNHEY, CDR2 SMNVEV (reference sequence). The V and J ends lost 7 bases and 10 bases, in that order; junction bases with no gene match: 11. In nucleotides, the CDR3 is TGTGCCAGCACCCTATCTAGCGGGAGGGCCGACCAGTACTTC. It yields the protein CASTLSSGRADQYF.

This chain links TRBV27 with TRBJ2-1; TRBD1 is a possible D gene (5 bases). Between the trimmed V and J ends, which lost 6 bases and 2 bases, there was a span of 11 bases. Germline CDR1 is MNHEY and CDR2 is SMNVEV (reference sequence). CDR3 size: 14 residues. CDR3 sequence: CASSSGQTYNEQFF. CDR3 sequence (DNA): TGTGCCAGCAGCTCAGGGCAAACCTACAATGAGCAGTTCTTC.

V and J are TRBV18 and TRBJ2-1, with a possible D match to TRBD2 (6 bases). In germline, CDR1 is KGHSH, CDR2 LQKENI. With 3 bases removed from V and 3 bases from J, the gap between germline ends came to 15 bases. The CDR3 is 16 amino acids. In DNA form, the CDR3 reads TGTGCCAGCTCACCGGGTGCGGGGACTTACTACAATGAGCAGTTCTTC. Amino acid sequence: CASSPGAGTYYNEQFF.

The chain joins TRBV4-1 to TRBJ1-2; D is unresolved. The V and J ends lost 4 bases and 8 bases respectively, with 17 bases between them. Germline V gene data show CDR1 as MGHRA and CDR2 as YSYEKL. This CDR3 region has 14 residues. The CDR3 sequence is CASSRIPTPEGYTF. CDR3 DNA sequence: TGCGCCAGCAGCCGGATACCCACACCAGAGGGCTACACCTTC.

V usage is TRBV7-8 and J usage is TRBJ2-1; D is uncertain. The CDR3 is 11 amino acids. The V end lost 3 bases, the J end lost 3 bases, and 0 bases lay between the germline ends. Germline CDR1 and CDR2: SGHVS and FQNEAQ. Written as DNA, the CDR3 is TGTGCCAGCAGCTTCTACAATGAGCAGTTCTTC. Translation gives CASSFYNEQFF. Complete variable domain (other parts from reference TRBV7-8 and TRBJ2-1): GAGVSQSPRYKVAKRGQDVALRCDPISGHVSLFWYQQALGQGPEFLTYFQNEAQLDKSGLPSDRFFAERPEGSVSTLKIQRTQQEDSAVYLCASSFYNEQFFGPGTRLTVL.